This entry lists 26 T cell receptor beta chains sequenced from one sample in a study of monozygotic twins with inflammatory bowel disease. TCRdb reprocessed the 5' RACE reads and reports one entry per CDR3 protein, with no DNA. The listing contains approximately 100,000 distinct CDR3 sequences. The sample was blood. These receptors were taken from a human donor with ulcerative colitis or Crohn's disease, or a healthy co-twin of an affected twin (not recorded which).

CDR3 sequence: CASSELAGVIGELFF. The chain employs TRBV5-6 and TRBJ2-2; TCRdb's D call of TRBD2 is untestable without DNA. Germline V gene data show CDR1 as SGHDT and CDR2 as YYEEEE. CDR3 size: 15 residues.

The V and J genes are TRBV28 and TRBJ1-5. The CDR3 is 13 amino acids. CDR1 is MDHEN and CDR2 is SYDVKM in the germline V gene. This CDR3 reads CASSKDHGRPQHF.

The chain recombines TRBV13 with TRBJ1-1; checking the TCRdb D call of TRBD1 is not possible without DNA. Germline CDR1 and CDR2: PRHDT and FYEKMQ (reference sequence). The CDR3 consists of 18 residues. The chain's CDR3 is CASSQGRSPPVTHTEAFF.

CDR3 protein: CASRHQDPSTDTQYF. The chain joins TRBV12-3 or TRBV12-4 to TRBJ2-3. CDR3 length: 15 amino acids.

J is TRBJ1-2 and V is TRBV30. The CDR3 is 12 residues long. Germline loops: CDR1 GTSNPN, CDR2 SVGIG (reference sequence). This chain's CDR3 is CAWSVLYYGYTF.

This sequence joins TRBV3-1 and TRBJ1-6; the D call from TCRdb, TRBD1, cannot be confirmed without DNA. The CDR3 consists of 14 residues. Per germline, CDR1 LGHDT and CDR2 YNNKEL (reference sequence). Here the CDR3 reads CASSLQGGDSPLHF.

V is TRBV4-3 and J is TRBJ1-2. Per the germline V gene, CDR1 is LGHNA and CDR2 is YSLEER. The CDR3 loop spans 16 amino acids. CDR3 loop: CASSRESGTSNNGYTF.

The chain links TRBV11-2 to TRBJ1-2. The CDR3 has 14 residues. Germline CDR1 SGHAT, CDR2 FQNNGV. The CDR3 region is CASSLAPKNYGYTF.

CDR3 loop: CAAGSRDYIGGYTF. The chain has TRBV7-8 and TRBJ1-2; the TCRdb D gene call, TRBD1, has no DNA to confirm it. CDR3 length equals 14 residues. Germline V gene sequence: CDR1 SGHVS, CDR2 FQNEAQ.

The CDR3 sequence is CASSQSPAAANTGELFF. The chain employs TRBV7-3 and TRBJ2-2; the D call of TRBD2 rests on TCRdb alone, since no DNA is present to check it. Looked up from germline, CDR1 is SGHTA and CDR2 is FQGTGA. This CDR3 comprises 17 residues.

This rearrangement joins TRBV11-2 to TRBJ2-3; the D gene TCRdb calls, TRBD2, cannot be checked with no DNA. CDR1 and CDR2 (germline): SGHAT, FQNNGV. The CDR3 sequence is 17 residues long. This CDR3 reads CASSFRTSGVVTDTQYF. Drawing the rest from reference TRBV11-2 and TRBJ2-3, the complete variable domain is EAGVAQSPRYKIIEKRQSVAFWCNPISGHATLYWYQQILGQGPKLLIQFQNNGVVDDSQLPKDRFSAERLKGVDSTLKIQPAKLEDSAVYLCASSFRTSGVVTDTQYFGPGTRLTVL.

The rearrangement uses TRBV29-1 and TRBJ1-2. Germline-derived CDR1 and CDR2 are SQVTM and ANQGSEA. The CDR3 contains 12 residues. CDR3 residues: CSVEGIFYGYTF. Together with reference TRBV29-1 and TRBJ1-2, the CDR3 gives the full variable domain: SAVISQKPSRDICQRGTSLTIQCQVDSQVTMMFWYRQQPGQSLTLIATANQGSEATYESGFVIDKFPISRPNLTFSTLTVSNMSPEDSSIYLCSVEGIFYGYTFGSGTRLTVV.

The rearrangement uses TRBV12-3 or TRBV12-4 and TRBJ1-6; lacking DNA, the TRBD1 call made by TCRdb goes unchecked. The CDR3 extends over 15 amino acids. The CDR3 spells CASSFGTGPNSPLHF.

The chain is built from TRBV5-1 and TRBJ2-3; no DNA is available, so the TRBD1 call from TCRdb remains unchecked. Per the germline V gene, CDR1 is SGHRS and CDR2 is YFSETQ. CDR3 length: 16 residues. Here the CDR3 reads CASSLWGGPSTDTQYF.

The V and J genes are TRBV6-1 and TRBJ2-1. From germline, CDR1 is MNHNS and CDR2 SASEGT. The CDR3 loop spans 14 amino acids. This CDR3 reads CASGGGSSYNEQFF.

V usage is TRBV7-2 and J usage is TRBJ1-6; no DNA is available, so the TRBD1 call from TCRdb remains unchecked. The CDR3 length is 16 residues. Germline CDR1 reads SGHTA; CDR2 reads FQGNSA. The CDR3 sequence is CASSLRQGSYNSPLHF.

The CDR3 spells CASSLAMEGQETQYF. The chain links TRBV5-1 to TRBJ2-5; TCRdb outputs TRBD2, but without DNA this stays unchecked. This CDR3 has 15 amino acids. Germline V gene lookup returns CDR1 SGHRS and CDR2 YFSETQ.

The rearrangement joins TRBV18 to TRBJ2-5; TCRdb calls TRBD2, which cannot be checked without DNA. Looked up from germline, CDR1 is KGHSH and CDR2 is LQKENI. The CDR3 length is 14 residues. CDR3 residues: CASWKSGLEETQYF.

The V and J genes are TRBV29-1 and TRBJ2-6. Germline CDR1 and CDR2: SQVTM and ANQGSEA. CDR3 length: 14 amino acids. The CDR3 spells CSVDRGSGANVLTF.

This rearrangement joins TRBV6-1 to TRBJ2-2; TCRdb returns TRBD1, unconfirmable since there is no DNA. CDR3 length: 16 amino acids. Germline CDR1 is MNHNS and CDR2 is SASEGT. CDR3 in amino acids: CASSENTGGDTGELFF.

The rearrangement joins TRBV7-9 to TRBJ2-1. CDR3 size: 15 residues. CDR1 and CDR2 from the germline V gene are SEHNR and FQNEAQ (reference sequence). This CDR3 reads CASSLGEVGSAKGIF.

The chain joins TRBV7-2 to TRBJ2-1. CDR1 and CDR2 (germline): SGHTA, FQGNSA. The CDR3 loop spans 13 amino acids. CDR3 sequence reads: CASSSGYNDEQFF.

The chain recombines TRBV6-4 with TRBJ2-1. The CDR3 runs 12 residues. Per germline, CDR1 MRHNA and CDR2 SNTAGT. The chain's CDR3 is CASSDPYMGQFF.

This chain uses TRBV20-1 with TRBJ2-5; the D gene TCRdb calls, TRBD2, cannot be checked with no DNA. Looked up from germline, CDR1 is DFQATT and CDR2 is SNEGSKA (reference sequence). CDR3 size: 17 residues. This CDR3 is CSARDPRSGGFQETQYF.

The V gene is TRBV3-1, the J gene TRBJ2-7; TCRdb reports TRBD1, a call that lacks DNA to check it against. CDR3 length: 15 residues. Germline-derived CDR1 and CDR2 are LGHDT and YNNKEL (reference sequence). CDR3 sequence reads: CASSQVRQGPHEQYF.

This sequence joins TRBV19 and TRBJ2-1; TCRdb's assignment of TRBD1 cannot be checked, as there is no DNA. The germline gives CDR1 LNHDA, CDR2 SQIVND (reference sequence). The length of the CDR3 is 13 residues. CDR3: CASSAERGNEQFF. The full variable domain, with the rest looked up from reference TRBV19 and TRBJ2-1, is DGGITQSPKYLFRKEGQNVTLSCEQNLNHDAMYWYRQDPGQGLRLIYYSQIVNDFQKGDIAEGYSVSREKKESFPLTVTSAQKNPTAFYLCASSAERGNEQFFGPGTRLTVL.